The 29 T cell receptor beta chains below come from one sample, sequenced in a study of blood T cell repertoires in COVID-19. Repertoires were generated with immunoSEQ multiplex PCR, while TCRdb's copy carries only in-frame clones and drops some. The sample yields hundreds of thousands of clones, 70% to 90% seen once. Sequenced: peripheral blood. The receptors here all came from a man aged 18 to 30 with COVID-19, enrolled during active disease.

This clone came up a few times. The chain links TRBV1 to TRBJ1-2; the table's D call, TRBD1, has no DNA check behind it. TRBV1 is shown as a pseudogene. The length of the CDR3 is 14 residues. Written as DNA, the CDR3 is TGCACCAGCAGCCGAGCCACAGGGCACTATGGCTACACCTTC. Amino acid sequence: CTSSRATGHYGYTF.

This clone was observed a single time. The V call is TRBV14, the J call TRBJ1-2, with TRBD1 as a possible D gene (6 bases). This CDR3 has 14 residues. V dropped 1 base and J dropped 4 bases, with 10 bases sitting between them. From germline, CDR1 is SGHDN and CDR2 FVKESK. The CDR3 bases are TGTGCCAGCAGCCAAGTGGGGGGGGCCTATGGCTACACCTTC. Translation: CASSQVGGAYGYTF. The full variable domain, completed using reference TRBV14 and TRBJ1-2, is EAGVTQFPSHSVIEKGQTVTLRCDPISGHDNLYWYRRVMGKEIKFLLHFVKESKQDESGMPNNRFLAERTGGTYSTLKVQPAELEDSGVYFCASSQVGGAYGYTFGSGTRLTVV.

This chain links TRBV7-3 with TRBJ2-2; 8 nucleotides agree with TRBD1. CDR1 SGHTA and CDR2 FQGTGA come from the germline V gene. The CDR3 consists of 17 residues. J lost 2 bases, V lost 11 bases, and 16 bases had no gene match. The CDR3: CARGLRAGGYNTGELFF. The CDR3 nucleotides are TGTGCCCGGGGTTTGCGGGCAGGGGGCTACAACACCGGGGAGCTGTTTTTT.

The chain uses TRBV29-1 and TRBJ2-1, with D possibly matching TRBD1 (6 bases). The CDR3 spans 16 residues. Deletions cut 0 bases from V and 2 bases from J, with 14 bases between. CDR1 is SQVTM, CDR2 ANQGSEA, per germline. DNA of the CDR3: TGCAGCGTTGAAGAGAGGCAAGGGGGTACCTACAATGAGCAGTTCTTC. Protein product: CSVEERQGGTYNEQFF.

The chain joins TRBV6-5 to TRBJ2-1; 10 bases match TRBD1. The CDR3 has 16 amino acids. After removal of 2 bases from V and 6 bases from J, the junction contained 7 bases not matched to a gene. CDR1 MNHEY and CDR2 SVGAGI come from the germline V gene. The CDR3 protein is CASSYPGTGAVNEQFF. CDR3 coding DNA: TGTGCCAGCAGTTACCCCGGGACAGGGGCCGTCAATGAGCAGTTCTTC.

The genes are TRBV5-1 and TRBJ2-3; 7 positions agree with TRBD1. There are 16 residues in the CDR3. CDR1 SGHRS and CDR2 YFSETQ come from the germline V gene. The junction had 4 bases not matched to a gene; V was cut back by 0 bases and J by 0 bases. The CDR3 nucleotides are TGCGCCAGCAGCTTGGAAGGGGGCACCAGCACAGATACGCAGTATTTT. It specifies CASSLEGGTSTDTQYF.

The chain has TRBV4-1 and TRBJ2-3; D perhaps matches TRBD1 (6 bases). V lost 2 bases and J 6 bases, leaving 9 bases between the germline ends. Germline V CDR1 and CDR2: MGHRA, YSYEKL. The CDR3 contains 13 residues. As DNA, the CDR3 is TGCGCCAGCAGCCAATACGACAGGGATACGCAGTATTTT. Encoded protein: CASSQYDRDTQYF.

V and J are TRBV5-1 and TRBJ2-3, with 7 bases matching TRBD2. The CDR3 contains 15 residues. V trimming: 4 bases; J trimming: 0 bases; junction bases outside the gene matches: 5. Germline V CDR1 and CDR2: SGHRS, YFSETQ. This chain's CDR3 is CASSEPSGSTDTQYF. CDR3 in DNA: TGCGCCAGCAGCGAACCTAGCGGTAGCACAGATACGCAGTATTTT.

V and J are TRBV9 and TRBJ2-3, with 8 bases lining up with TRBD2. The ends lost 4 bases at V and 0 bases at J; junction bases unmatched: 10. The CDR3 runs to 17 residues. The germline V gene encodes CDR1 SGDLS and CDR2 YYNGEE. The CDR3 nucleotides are TGTGCCAGCAGCTACAATAGCGGGACCCTTAGCACAGATACGCAGTATTTT. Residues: CASSYNSGTLSTDTQYF.

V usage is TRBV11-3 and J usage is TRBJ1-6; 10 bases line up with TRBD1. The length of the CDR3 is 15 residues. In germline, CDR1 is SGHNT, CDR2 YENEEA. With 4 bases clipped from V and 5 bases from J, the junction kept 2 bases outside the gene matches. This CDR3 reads CASSSGQGDNSPLHF. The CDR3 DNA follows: TGTGCCAGCAGCTCAGGACAGGGGGATAATTCACCCCTCCACTTT.

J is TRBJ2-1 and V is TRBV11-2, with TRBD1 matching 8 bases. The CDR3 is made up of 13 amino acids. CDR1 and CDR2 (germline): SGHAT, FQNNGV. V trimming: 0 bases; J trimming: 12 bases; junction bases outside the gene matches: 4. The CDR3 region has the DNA TGTGCCAGCAGCTTAGAAAGACAGGGGTCGCAGTTCTTC. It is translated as CASSLERQGSQFF.

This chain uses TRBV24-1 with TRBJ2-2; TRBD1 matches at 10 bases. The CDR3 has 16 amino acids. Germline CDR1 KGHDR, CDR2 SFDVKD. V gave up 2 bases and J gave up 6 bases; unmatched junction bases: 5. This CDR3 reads CATSDSRQGASGELFF. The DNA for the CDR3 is TGTGCCACCAGTGATTCCAGACAGGGGGCGTCCGGGGAGCTGTTTTTT.

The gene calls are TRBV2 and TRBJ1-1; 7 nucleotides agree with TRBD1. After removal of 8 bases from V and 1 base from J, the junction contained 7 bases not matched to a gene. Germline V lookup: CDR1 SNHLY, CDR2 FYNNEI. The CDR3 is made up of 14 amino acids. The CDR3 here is CASGDGTANTEAFF. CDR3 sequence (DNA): TGTGCCAGCGGGGACGGGACAGCGAACACTGAAGCTTTCTTT.

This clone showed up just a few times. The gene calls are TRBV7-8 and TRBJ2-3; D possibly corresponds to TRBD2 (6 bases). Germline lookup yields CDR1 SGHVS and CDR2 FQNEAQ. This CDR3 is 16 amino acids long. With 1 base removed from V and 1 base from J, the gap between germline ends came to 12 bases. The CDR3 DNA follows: TGTGCCAGCAGCTTAGAAGCGGGTAAAGGCACAGATACGCAGTATTTT. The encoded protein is CASSLEAGKGTDTQYF.

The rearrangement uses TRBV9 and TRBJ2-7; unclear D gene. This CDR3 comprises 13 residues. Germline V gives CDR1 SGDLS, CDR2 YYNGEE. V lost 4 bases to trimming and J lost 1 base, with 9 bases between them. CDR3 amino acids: CASSPGRSYEQYF. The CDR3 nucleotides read TGTGCCAGCAGCCCAGGTCGGTCCTACGAGCAGTACTTC.

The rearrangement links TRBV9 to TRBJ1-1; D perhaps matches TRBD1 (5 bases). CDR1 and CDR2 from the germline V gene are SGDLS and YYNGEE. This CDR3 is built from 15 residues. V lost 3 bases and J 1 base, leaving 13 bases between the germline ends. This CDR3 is CASSAGPRRNTEAFF. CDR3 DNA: TGTGCCAGCAGCGCAGGGCCTCGACGGAACACTGAAGCTTTCTTT.

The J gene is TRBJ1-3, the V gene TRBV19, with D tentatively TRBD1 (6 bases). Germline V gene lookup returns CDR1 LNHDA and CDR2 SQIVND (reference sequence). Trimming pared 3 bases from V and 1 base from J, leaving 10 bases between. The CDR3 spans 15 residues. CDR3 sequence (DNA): TGTGCCAGTAGTATTCGAACAGGGTCTGGAAACACCATATATTTT. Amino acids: CASSIRTGSGNTIYF.

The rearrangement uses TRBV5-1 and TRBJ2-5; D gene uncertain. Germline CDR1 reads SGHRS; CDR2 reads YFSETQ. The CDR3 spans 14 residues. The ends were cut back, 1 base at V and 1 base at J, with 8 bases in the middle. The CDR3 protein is CASSLNVGQETQYF. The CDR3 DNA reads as TGCGCCAGCAGCTTGAATGTCGGCCAAGAGACCCAGTACTTC.

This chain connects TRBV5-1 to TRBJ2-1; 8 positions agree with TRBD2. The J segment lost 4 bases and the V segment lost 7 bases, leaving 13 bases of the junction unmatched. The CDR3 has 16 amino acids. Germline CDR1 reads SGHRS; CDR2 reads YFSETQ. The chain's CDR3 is CASRPASGSVYNEQFF. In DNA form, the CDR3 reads TGCGCCAGCCGACCTGCGAGCGGGAGCGTTTACAATGAGCAGTTCTTC.

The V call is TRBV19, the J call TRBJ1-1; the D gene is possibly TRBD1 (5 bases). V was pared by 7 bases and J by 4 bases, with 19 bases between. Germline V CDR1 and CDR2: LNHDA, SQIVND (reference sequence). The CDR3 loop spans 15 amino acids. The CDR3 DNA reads TGTGCCAGTACAAGGGGTTTAAGCGTCCCCACTGAAGCTTTCTTT. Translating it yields CASTRGLSVPTEAFF.

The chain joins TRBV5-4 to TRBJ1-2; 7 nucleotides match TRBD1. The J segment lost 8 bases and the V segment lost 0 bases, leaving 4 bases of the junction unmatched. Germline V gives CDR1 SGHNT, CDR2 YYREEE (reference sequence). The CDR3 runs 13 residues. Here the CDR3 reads CASSLDRGRGYTF. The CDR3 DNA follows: TGTGCCAGCAGCTTGGACAGGGGTCGAGGCTACACCTTC.

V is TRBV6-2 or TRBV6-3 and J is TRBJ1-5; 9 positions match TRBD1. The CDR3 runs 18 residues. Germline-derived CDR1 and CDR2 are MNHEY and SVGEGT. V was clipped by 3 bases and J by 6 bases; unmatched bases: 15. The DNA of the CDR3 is TGTGCCAGCAGTTATCCAACCCGCCGGACAGGGGTATCTCAGCCCCAGCATTTT. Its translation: CASSYPTRRTGVSQPQHF.

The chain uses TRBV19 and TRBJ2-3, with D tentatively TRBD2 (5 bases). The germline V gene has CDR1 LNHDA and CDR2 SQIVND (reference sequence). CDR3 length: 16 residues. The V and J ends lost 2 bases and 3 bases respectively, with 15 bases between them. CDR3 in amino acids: CASSIMTGRRTDTQYF. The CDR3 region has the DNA TGTGCCAGTAGTATAATGACGGGCAGGAGGACAGATACGCAGTATTTT.

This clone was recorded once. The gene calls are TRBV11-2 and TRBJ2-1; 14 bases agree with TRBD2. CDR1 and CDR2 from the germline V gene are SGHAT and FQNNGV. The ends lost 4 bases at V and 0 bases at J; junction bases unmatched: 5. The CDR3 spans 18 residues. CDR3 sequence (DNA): TGTGCCAGCAGCTATTCCGGGACTAGCGGGAGCTCCTACAATGAGCAGTTCTTC. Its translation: CASSYSGTSGSSYNEQFF. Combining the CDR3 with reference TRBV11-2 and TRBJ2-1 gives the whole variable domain EAGVAQSPRYKIIEKRQSVAFWCNPISGHATLYWYQQILGQGPKLLIQFQNNGVVDDSQLPKDRFSAERLKGVDSTLKIQPAKLEDSAVYLCASSYSGTSGSSYNEQFFGPGTRLTVL.

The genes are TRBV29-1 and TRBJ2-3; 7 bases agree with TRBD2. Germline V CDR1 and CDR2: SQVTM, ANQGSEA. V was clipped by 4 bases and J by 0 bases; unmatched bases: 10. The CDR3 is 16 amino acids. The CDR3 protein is CSVVLPGGASTDTQYF. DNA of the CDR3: TGCAGCGTTGTTCTCCCGGGGGGAGCTAGCACAGATACGCAGTATTTT.

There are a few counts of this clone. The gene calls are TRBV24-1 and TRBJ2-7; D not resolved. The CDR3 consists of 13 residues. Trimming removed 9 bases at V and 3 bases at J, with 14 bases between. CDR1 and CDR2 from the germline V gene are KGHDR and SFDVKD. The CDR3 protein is CATSVAGYYEQYF. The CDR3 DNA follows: TGTGCCACCTCGGTAGCTGGATACTACGAGCAGTACTTC.

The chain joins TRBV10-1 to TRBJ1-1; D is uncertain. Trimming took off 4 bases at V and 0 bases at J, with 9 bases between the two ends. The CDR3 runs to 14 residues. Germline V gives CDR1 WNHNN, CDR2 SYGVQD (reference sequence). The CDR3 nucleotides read TGCGCCAGCAGTGGGGCCTTCCTGAACACTGAAGCTTTCTTT. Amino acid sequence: CASSGAFLNTEAFF.

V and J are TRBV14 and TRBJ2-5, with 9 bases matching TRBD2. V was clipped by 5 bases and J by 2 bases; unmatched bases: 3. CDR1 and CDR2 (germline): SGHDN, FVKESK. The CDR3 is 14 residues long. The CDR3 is CASSASGGQETQYF. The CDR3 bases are TGTGCCAGCAGCGCAAGCGGGGGGCAAGAGACCCAGTACTTC. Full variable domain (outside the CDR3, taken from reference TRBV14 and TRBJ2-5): EAGVTQFPSHSVIEKGQTVTLRCDPISGHDNLYWYRRVMGKEIKFLLHFVKESKQDESGMPNNRFLAERTGGTYSTLKVQPAELEDSGVYFCASSASGGQETQYFGPGTRLLVL.

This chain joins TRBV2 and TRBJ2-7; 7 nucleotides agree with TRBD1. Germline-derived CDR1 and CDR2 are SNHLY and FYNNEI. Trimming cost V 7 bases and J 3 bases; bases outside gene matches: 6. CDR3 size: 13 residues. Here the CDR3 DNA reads TGTGCCAGCAAAGGGGGCGCGAACTACGAGCAGTACTTC. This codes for CASKGGANYEQYF.